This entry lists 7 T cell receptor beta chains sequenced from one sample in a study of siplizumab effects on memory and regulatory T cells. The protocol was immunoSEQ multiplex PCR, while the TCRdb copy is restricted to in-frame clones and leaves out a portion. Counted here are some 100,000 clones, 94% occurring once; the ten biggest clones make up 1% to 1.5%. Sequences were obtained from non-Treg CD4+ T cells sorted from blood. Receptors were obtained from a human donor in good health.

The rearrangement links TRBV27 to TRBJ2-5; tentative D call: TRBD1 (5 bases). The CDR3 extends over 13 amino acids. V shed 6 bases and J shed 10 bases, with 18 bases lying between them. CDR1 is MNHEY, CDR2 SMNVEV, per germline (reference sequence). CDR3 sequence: CASSLAPQGIQYF. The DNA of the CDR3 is TGTGCCAGCAGCCTGGCCCCTCAGGGTATCCAGTACTTC.

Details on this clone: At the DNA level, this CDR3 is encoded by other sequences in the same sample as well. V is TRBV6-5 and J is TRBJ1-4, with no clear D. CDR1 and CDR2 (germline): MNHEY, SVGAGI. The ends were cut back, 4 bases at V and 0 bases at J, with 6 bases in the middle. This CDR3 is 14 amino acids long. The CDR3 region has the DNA TGTGCCAGCAGTTTATCTGCAACTAATGAAAAACTGTTTTTT. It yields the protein CASSLSATNEKLFF.

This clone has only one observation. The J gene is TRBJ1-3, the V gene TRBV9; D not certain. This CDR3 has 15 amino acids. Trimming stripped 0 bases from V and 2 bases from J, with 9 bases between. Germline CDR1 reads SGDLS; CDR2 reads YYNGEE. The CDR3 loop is CASSVVGITGNTIYF. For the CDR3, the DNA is TGTGCCAGCAGCGTAGTGGGGATTACTGGAAACACCATATATTTT.

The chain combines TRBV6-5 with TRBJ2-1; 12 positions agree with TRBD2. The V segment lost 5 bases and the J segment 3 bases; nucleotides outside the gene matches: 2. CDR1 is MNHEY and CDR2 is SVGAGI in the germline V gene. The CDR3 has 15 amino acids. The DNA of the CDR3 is TGTGCCAGCAGTCTAGCGGGAGGGGGCTACAATGAGCAGTTCTTC. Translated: CASSLAGGGYNEQFF.

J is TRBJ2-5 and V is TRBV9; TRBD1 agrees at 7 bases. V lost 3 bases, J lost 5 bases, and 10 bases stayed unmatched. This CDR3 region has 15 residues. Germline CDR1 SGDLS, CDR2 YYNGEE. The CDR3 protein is CASSAKTGKRETQYF. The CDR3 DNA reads TGTGCCAGCAGCGCCAAGACAGGGAAGAGGGAGACCCAGTACTTC. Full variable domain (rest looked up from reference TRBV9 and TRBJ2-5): DSGVTQTPKHLITATGQRVTLRCSPRSGDLSVYWYQQSLDQGLQFLIQYYNGEERAKGNILERFSAQQFPDLHSELNLSSLELGDSALYFCASSAKTGKRETQYFGPGTRLLVL.

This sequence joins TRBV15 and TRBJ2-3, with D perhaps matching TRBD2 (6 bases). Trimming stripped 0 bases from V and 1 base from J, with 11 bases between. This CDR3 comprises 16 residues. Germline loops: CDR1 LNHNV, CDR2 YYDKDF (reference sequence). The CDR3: CATSRDLAVGTDTQYF. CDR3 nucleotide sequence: TGTGCCACCAGCAGAGATTTAGCGGTGGGCACAGATACGCAGTATTTT.

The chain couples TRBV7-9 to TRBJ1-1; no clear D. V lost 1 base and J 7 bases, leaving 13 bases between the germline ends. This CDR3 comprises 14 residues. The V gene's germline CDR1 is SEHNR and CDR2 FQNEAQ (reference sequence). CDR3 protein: CASSLGWGINEAFF. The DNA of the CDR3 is TGTGCCAGCAGCTTAGGATGGGGAATAAATGAAGCTTTCTTT. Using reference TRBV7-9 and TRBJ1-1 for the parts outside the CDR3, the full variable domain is DTGVSQNPRHKITKRGQNVTFRCDPISEHNRLYWYRQTLGQGPEFLTYFQNEAQLEKSRLLSDRFSAERPKGSFSTLEIQRTEQGDSAMYLCASSLGWGINEAFFGQGTRLTVV.